One sample yielded the 11 T cell receptor beta chains listed below, sequenced in a study of blood T cells in healthy people across ages. For the second PCR, which ran for about 6 to 11 cycles, a sample-barcoded 5' primer and a J-beta primer mix were used. MiXCR was run by TCRdb on the 5' RACE reads, yielding one entry per CDR3 protein. This sample carries around 710,000 distinct CDR3 sequences, more than 40% of them seen once, and the ten largest clones take less than 25%. Sequencing was carried out using blood. The receptors shown here come from a woman aged 55-70 years in good health.

This clonotype was observed many times. The J gene is TRBJ2-7, the V gene TRBV7-2; 11 positions match TRBD2. Trimming cost V 4 bases and J 3 bases; bases outside gene matches: 11. This CDR3 comprises 17 residues. Germline CDR1 SGHTA, CDR2 FQGNSA. The CDR3 protein is CASSYQASGGSIYEQYF. The CDR3 DNA reads TGTGCCAGCAGCTATCAGGCTAGCGGGGGGAGTATCTACGAGCAGTACTTC.

This clonotype was seen just once. The V and J genes are TRBV9 and TRBJ2-5; 10 bases agree with TRBD2. The germline V gene encodes CDR1 SGDLS and CDR2 YYNGEE. V gave up 4 bases and J gave up 11 bases; unmatched junction bases: 20. The CDR3 has 17 amino acids. The CDR3 loop is CASSPRTSGTSYNEQYF. Written as DNA, the CDR3 is TGTGCCAGCAGCCCCCGGACTAGCGGAACCTCCTACAATGAGCAGTACTTC.

V and J are TRBV3-1 and TRBJ2-5; the D gene is possibly TRBD2 (6 bases). CDR1 is LGHDT and CDR2 is YNNKEL in the germline V gene (reference sequence). Trimming left V 3 bases short and J 4 bases short, with 12 bases between. The CDR3 covers 14 residues. CDR3 in DNA: TGTGCCAGCAGCCAGGCGGGGAGGATAGAGACCCAGTACTTC. It yields the protein CASSQAGRIETQYF.

This clonotype was detected a few times. This chain links TRBV10-3 with TRBJ2-3; TRBD2 agrees at 7 bases. V lost 3 bases, J lost 2 bases, and 5 bases stayed unmatched. Germline CDR1 is ENHRY and CDR2 is SYGVKD. The CDR3 spans 15 residues. CDR3 residues: CAISEGGGDTDTQYF. CDR3 sequence (DNA): TGTGCCATCAGTGAAGGTGGGGGGGACACAGATACGCAGTATTTT.

The table lists this clonotype with a few counts. A read error may account for a junction end that differs from germline. V and J are TRBV10-3 and TRBJ1-4, with 9 bases that match TRBD1. The germline gives CDR1 ENHRY, CDR2 SYGVKD. This CDR3 contains 14 residues. This CDR3 reads CAFRAGTGNEKLFF. As DNA, the CDR3 is TGTGCCTTCAGAGCCGGGACAGGGAATGAAAAACTGTTTTTT.

The chain recombines TRBV29-1 with TRBJ2-3; D is possibly TRBD2 (6 bases). In germline, CDR1 is SQVTM, CDR2 ANQGSEA. Trimming left V 6 bases short and J 9 bases short, with 13 bases between. The CDR3 runs to 11 residues. The CDR3 sequence is CSVDYQGTQYF. CDR3 in DNA: TGCAGCGTGGACTATCAGGGAACGCAGTATTTT.

This clonotype was recorded a few times. The CDR3 sequence is CSAGQGAGAGANVLTF. The CDR3, as DNA: TGCAGTGCTGGACAGGGGGCGGGCGCTGGGGCCAACGTCCTGACTTTC. The chain recombines TRBV20-1 with TRBJ2-6; TRBD1 aligns across 11 bases. CDR3 length equals 16 residues. J gave up 2 bases and V 5 bases, and 5 bases lay outside the gene matches. The germline V gene has CDR1 DFQATT and CDR2 SNEGSKA (reference sequence).

This chain connects TRBV20-1 to TRBJ2-3; no clear D. V was pared by 5 bases and J by 1 base, with 25 bases between. Germline values: CDR1 DFQATT, CDR2 SNEGSKA (reference sequence). The CDR3 runs 18 residues. The CDR3 loop is CSAFTGLTQSVGTDTQYF. In DNA form, the CDR3 reads TGCAGTGCTTTCACTGGCCTGACGCAGTCGGTGGGCACAGATACGCAGTATTTT.

This clonotype was seen a handful of times. The rearrangement uses TRBV27 and TRBJ1-6; D may be TRBD1 (6 bases). The length of the CDR3 is 15 residues. The V end was cut by 5 bases, the J end by 8 bases, with 16 bases between. Germline CDR1 and CDR2: MNHEY and SMNVEV (reference sequence). The CDR3 region is CASSQAGTLYSPLHF. The CDR3 coding sequence is TGTGCCAGCAGTCAAGCGGGGACACTTTATTCACCCCTCCACTTT.

This clonotype was picked up a small number of times. In DNA form, the CDR3 reads TGCGCCAGCAGCTTTTCAAATTCTTACGAGCAGTACTTC. It is translated as CASSFSNSYEQYF. The chain recombines TRBV5-1 with TRBJ2-7; D uncertain. Deletions cut 2 bases from V and 4 bases from J, with 10 bases between. The CDR3 totals 13 residues. The V gene's germline CDR1 is SGHRS and CDR2 YFSETQ.

The rearrangement links TRBV20-1 to TRBJ2-5; weak D call: TRBD2 (6 bases). V lost 5 bases to trimming and J lost 3 bases, with 16 bases between them. From germline, CDR1 is DFQATT and CDR2 SNEGSKA (reference sequence). The CDR3 runs 14 residues. CDR3 in DNA: TGCAGTGCTCTTTCCCCGGAGGGCAAAGAGACCCAGTACTTC. Translating it yields CSALSPEGKETQYF.